One sample yielded the 7 T cell receptor beta chains listed below, sequenced in a study of blood T cell repertoires in COVID-19. TCRdb keeps only in-frame clones here, not all; method: immunoSEQ multiplex PCR. Here the sample spans fewer than 200,000 clones, roughly 82% being singletons. The sequenced sample was PBMCs or T cells enriched from blood (not recorded which). The origin of the receptors is a woman aged 55-69 years with acute COVID-19.

V is TRBV5-1 and J is TRBJ1-2; a weak D match, TRBD1 (5 bases). In germline, CDR1 is SGHRS, CDR2 YFSETQ. There are 14 residues in the CDR3. Trimming left V 4 bases short and J 8 bases short, with 18 bases between. Here the CDR3 DNA reads TGCGCCAGCAGCCCCCCTGCGGGGGAGAGAGGCTACACCTTC. Residues: CASSPPAGERGYTF.

This clone occurred once. The J gene is TRBJ1-6, the V gene TRBV6-6, with 7 bases aligning to TRBD1. The CDR3 spans 17 residues. Germline V CDR1 and CDR2: MNHNY, SVGAGI (reference sequence). After removal of 5 bases from V and 8 bases from J, the junction contained 15 bases not matched to a gene. The CDR3 reads CASSRLGQLGGDSPLHF. CDR3 nucleotide sequence: TGTGCCAGCAGTCGCCTGGGACAGCTCGGTGGTGATTCACCCCTCCACTTT.

The V gene is TRBV11-3, the J gene TRBJ2-2; no clear D gene. V lost 1 base, J lost 3 bases, and 6 bases lay in between. Germline V gene sequence: CDR1 SGHNT, CDR2 YENEEA. There are 14 residues in the CDR3. CDR3 protein: CASSLVFDTGELFF. The CDR3 DNA sequence: TGTGCCAGCAGCTTAGTTTTCGACACCGGGGAGCTGTTTTTT. Based on the CDR3 plus reference TRBV11-3 and TRBJ2-2, the full variable domain is EAGVVQSPRYKIIEKKQPVAFWCNPISGHNTLYWYLQNLGQGPELLIRYENEEAVDDSQLPKDRFSAERLKGVDSTLKIQPAELGDSAVYLCASSLVFDTGELFFGEGSRLTVL.

The chain couples TRBV4-3 to TRBJ2-1; TRBD2 matches 15 bases. J gave up 9 bases and V 4 bases, and 4 bases lay outside the gene matches. CDR1 and CDR2 from the germline V gene are LGHNA and YSLEER. The CDR3 sequence is 15 residues long. CDR3 nucleotide sequence: TGCGCCAGCAGCCTCGGACTAGCGGGAGGGGTTGAGCAGTTCTTC. It codes for CASSLGLAGGVEQFF.

This clone was recorded only once. DNA of the CDR3: TGTGCCACCCTAGGGGCAGGCCTTAATGAAAAACTGTTTTTT. This codes for CATLGAGLNEKLFF. The chain has TRBV28 and TRBJ1-4; TRBD1 might be the D (5 bases). The CDR3 consists of 14 residues. V lost 10 bases and J lost 4, with 16 bases in between. Germline-derived CDR1 and CDR2 are MDHEN and SYDVKM. The full variable domain, completed using reference TRBV28 and TRBJ1-4, is DVKVTQSSRYLVKRTGEKVFLECVQDMDHENMFWYRQDPGLGLRLIYFSYDVKMKEKGDIPEGYSVSREKKERFSLILESASTNQTSMYLCATLGAGLNEKLFFGSGTQLSVL.

The chain recombines TRBV29-1 with TRBJ2-1; 9 positions match TRBD1. This CDR3 is 13 amino acids long. Germline-derived CDR1 and CDR2 are SQVTM and ANQGSEA. Trimming cost V 5 bases and J 2 bases; bases outside gene matches: 1. The CDR3: CSVWTGAYNEQFF. Written as DNA, the CDR3 is TGCAGCGTTTGGACAGGGGCCTACAATGAGCAGTTCTTC.

This clone has only one observation. The genes are TRBV11-2 and TRBJ1-2; TRBD1 agrees at 11 bases. This CDR3 spans 17 amino acids. V lost 5 bases and J lost 3; bases outside the gene matches: 11. The germline V gene has CDR1 SGHAT and CDR2 FQNNGV. As DNA, the CDR3 is TGTGCCAGCAGCCTAGGGACAGGGGGATTGGGACACTATGGCTACACCTTC. It codes for CASSLGTGGLGHYGYTF.